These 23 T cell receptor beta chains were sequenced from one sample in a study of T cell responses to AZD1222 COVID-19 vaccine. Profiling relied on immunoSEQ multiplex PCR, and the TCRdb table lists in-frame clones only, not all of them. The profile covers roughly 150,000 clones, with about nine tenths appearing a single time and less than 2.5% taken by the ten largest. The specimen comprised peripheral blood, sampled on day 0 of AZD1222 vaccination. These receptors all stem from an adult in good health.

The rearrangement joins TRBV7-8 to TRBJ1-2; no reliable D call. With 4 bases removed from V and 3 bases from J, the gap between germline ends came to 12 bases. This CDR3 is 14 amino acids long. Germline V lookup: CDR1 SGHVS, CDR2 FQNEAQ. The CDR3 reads CASSSSGVYYGYTF. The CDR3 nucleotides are TGTGCCAGCAGCTCCTCAGGTGTCTACTATGGCTACACCTTC.

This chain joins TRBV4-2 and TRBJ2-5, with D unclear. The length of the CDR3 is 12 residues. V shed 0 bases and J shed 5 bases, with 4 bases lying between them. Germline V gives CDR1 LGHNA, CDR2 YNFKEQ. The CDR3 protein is CASSQDSETQYF. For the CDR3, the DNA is TGTGCCAGCAGCCAAGATTCGGAGACCCAGTACTTC.

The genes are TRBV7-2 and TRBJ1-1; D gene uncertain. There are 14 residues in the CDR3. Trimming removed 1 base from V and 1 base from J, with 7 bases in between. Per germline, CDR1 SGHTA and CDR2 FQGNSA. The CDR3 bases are TGTGCCAGCAGCTTAGGAACGGGGAACACTGAAGCTTTCTTT. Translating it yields CASSLGTGNTEAFF. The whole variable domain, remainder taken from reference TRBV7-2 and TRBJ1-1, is GAGVSQSPSNKVTEKGKDVELRCDPISGHTALYWYRQSLGQGLEFLIYFQGNSAPDKSGLPSDRFSAERTGGSVSTLTIQRTQQEDSAVYLCASSLGTGNTEAFFGQGTRLTVV.

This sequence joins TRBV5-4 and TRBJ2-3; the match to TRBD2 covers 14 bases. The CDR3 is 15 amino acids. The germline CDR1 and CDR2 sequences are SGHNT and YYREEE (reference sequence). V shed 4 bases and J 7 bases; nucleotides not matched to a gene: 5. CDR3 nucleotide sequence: TGTGCCAGCAGCCTGACTAGCGGGAGGGCGCATACGCAGTATTTT. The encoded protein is CASSLTSGRAHTQYF.

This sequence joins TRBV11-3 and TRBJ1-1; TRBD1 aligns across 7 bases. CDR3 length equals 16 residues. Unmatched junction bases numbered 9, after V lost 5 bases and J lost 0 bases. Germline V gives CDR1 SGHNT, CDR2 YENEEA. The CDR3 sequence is CASSPRQGRMNTEAFF. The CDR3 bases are TGTGCCAGCAGCCCGCGACAGGGAAGGATGAACACTGAAGCTTTCTTT.

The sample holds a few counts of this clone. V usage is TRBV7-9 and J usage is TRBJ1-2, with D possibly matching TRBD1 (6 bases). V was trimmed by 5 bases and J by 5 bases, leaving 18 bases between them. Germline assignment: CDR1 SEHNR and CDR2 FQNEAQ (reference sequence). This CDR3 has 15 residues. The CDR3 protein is CASSQDGRGGYGYTF. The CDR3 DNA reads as TGTGCCAGCAGCCAGGACGGACGAGGGGGGTATGGCTACACCTTC.

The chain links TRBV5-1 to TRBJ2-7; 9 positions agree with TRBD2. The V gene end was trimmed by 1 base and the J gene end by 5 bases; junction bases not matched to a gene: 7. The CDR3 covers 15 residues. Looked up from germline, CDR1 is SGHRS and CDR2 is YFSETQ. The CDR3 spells CASSLRPLAGDEQYF. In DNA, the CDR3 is TGCGCCAGCAGCTTGAGGCCCTTAGCGGGAGACGAGCAGTACTTC. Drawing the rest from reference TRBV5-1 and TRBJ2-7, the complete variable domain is KAGVTQTPRYLIKTRGQQVTLSCSPISGHRSVSWYQQTPGQGLQFLFEYFSETQRNKGNFPGRFSGRQFSNSRSEMNVSTLELGDSALYLCASSLRPLAGDEQYFGPGTRLTVT.

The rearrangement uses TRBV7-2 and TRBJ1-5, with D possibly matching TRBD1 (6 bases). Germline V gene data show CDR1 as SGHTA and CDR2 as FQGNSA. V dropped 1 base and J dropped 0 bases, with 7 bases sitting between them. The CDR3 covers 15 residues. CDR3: CASSLEQGSNQPQHF. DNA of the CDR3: TGTGCCAGCAGCTTAGAACAGGGTAGCAATCAGCCCCAGCATTTT. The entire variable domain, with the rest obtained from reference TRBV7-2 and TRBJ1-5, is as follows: GAGVSQSPSNKVTEKGKDVELRCDPISGHTALYWYRQSLGQGLEFLIYFQGNSAPDKSGLPSDRFSAERTGGSVSTLTIQRTQQEDSAVYLCASSLEQGSNQPQHFGDGTRLSIL.

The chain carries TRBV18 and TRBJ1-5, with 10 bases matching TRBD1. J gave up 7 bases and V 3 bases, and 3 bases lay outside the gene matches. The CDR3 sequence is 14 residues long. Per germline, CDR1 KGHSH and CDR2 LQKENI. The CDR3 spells CASSPDRGWQPQHF. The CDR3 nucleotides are TGTGCCAGCTCACCGGACAGGGGGTGGCAGCCCCAGCATTTT.

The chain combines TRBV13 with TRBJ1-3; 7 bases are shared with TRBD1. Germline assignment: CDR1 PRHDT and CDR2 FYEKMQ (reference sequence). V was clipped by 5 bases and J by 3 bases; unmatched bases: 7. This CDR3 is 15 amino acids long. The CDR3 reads CASSAAGGNGNTIYF. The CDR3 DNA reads TGTGCCAGCAGCGCTGCAGGGGGAAATGGAAACACCATATATTTT.

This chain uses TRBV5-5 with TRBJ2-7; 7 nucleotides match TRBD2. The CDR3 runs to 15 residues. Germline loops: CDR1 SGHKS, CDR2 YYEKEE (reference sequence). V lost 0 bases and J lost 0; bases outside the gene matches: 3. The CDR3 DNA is TGTGCCAGCAGCTTGGATGGCGGGGGCTCCTACGAGCAGTACTTC. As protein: CASSLDGGGSYEQYF.

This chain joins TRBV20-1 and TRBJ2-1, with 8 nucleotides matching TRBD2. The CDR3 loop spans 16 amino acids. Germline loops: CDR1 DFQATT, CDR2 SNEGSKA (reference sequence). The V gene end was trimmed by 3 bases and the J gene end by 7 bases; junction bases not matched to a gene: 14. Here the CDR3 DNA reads TGCAGTGCTAGTTCCGGTGCGGGAGGACCAATGAATGAGCAGTTCTTC. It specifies CSASSGAGGPMNEQFF.

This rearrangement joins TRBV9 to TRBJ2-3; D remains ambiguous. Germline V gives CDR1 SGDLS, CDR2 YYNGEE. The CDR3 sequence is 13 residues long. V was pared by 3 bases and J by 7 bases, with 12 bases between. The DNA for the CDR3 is TGTGCCAGCAGCGAGACCCCCCCGAATACGCAGTATTTT. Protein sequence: CASSETPPNTQYF.

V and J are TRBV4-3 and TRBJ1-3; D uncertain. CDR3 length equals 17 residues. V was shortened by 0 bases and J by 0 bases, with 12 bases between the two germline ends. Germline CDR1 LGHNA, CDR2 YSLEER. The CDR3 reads CASSQESPASSGNTIYF. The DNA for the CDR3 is TGCGCCAGCAGCCAAGAATCTCCGGCAAGCTCTGGAAACACCATATATTTT.

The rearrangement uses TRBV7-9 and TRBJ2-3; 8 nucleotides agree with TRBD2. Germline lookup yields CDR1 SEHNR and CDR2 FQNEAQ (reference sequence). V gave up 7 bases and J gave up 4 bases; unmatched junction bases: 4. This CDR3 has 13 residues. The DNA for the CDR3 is TGTGCCAGCACACGGGAGGGCTCAGATACGCAGTATTTT. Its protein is CASTREGSDTQYF.

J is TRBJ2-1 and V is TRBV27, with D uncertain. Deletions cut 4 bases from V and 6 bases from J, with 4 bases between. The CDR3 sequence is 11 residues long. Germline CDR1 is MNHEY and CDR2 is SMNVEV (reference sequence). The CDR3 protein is CASSYSNEQFF. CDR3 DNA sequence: TGTGCCAGCAGTTATAGCAATGAGCAGTTCTTC.

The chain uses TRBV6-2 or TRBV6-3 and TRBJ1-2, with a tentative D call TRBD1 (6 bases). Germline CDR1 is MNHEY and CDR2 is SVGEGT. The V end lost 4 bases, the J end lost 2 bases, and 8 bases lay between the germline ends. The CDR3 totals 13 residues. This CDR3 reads CASSFGQNYGYTF. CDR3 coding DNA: TGTGCCAGCAGTTTCGGACAGAACTATGGCTACACCTTC.

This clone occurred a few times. The CDR3 DNA sequence: TGTGCCATGACTAGCGGCGGGGGAGATACGCAGTATTTT. Residues: CAMTSGGGDTQYF. J is TRBJ2-3 and V is TRBV10-3; the match to TRBD2 covers 9 bases. Trimming took 9 bases from V and 5 from J; bases not matched to a gene: 6. CDR3 length equals 13 residues. Germline V CDR1 and CDR2: ENHRY, SYGVKD.

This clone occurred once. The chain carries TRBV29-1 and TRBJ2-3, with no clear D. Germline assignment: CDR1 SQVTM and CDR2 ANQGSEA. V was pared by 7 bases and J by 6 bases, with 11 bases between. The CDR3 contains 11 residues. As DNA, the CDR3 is TGCAGCGCCTGCCCTTTGGATACGCAGTATTTT. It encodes CSACPLDTQYF.

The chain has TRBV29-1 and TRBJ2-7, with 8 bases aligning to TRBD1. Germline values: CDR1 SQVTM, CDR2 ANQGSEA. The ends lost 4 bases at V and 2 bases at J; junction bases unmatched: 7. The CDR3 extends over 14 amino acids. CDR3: CSVAWTGRAYEQYF. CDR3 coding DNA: TGCAGCGTTGCTTGGACAGGGCGCGCCTACGAGCAGTACTTC.

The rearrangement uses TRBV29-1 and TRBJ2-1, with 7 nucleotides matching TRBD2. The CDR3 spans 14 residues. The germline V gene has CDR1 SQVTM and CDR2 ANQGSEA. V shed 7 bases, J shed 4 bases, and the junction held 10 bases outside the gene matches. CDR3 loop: CSATTSVPYNEQFF. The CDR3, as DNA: TGCAGCGCTACCACTAGCGTGCCTTACAATGAGCAGTTCTTC.

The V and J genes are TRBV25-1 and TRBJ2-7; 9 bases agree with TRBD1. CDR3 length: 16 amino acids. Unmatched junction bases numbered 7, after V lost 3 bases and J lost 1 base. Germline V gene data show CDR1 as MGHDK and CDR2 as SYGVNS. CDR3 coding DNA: TGTGCCAGCAGTGACACCTTCGGGACAGGGTCCTACGAGCAGTACTTC. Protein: CASSDTFGTGSYEQYF.

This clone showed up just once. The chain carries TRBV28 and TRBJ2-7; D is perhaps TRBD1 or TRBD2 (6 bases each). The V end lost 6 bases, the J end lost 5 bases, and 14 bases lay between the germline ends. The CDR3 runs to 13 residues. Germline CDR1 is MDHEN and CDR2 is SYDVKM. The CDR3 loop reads CASSVRGRHEQYF. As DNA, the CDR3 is TGTGCCAGCAGCGTCCGGGGGCGCCACGAGCAGTACTTC.